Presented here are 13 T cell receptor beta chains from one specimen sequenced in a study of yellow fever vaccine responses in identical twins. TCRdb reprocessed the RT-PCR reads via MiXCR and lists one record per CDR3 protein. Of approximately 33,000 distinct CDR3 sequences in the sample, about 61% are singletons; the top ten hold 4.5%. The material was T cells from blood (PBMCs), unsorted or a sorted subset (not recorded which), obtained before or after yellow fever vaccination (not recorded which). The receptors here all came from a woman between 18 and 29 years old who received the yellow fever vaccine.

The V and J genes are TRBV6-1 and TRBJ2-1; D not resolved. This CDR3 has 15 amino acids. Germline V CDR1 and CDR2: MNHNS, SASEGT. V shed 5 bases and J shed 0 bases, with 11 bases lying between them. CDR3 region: CASSPSESSYNEQFF. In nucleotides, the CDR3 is TGTGCCAGCAGTCCCTCCGAGAGCTCCTACAATGAGCAGTTCTTC.

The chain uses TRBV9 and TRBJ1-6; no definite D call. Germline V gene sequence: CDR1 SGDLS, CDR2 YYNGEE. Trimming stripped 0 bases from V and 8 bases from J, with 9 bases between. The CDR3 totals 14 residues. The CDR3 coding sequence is TGTGCCAGCAGCGTAGCGGGGTTCGATTCACCCCTCCACTTT. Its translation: CASSVAGFDSPLHF.

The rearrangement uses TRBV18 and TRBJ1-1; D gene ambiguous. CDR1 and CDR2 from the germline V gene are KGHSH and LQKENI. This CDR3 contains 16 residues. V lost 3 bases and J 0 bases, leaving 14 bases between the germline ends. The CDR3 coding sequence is TGTGCCAGCTCACCCACCCTGACACTCATGAACACTGAAGCTTTCTTT. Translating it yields CASSPTLTLMNTEAFF.

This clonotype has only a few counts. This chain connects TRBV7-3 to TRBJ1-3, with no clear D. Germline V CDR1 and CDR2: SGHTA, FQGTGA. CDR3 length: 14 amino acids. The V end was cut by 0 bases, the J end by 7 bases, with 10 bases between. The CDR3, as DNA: TGTGCCAGCAGCTTAACGGGTGGGGTCAACACCATATATTTT. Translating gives CASSLTGGVNTIYF.

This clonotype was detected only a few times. The CDR3 DNA is TGCAGCCTCTCTAGTTCTAGCGGACTCCATACGCAGTATTTT. As protein: CSLSSSSGLHTQYF. The chain joins TRBV29-1 to TRBJ2-3; 7 nucleotides align to TRBD2. CDR1 and CDR2 (germline): SQVTM, ANQGSEA. Trimming took 8 bases from V and 7 from J; bases not matched to a gene: 15. This CDR3 spans 14 amino acids.

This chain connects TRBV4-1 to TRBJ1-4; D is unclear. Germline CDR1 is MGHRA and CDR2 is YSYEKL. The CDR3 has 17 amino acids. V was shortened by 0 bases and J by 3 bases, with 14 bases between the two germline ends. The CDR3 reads CASSQDSQRAPNEKLFF. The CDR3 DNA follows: TGCGCCAGCAGCCAAGATAGCCAGAGGGCACCTAATGAAAAACTGTTTTTT.

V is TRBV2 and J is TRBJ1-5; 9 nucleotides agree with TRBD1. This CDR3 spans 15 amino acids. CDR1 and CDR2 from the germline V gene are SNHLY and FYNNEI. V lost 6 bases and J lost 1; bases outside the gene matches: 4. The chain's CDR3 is CASRDDRGSNQPQHF. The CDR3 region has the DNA TGTGCCAGCAGGGACGACAGGGGGAGCAATCAGCCCCAGCATTTT.

CDR3 sequence: CSVANHNTGELFF. The CDR3 region has the DNA TGCAGCGTAGCCAACCATAACACCGGGGAGCTGTTTTTT. The chain links TRBV29-1 to TRBJ2-2; D gene ambiguous. CDR1 and CDR2 (germline): SQVTM, ANQGSEA. Trimming removed 6 bases at V and 2 bases at J, with 10 bases between. The CDR3 length is 13 residues.

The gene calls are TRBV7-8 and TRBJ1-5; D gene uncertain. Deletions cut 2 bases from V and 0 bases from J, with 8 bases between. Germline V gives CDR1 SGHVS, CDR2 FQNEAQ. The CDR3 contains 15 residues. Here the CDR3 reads CASSLYGDSNQPQHF. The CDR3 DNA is TGTGCCAGCAGCTTATACGGAGATAGCAATCAGCCCCAGCATTTT.

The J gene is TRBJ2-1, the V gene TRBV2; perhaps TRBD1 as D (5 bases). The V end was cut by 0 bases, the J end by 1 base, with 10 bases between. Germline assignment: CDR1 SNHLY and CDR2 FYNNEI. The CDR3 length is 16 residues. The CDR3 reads CASSEARQLSYNEQFF. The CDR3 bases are TGTGCCAGCAGTGAAGCGCGACAGTTATCCTACAATGAGCAGTTCTTC.

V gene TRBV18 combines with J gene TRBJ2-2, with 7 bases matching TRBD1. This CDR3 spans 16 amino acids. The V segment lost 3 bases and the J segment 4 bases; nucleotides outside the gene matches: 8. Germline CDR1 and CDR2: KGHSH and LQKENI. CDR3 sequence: CASSPAQTGITGELFF. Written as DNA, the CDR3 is TGTGCCAGCTCACCCGCGCAGACAGGGATCACCGGGGAGCTGTTTTTT.

This CDR3 reads CASSQFSGWWNEQFF. The CDR3 DNA follows: TGCGCCAGCAGCCAGTTTTCGGGGTGGTGGAATGAGCAGTTCTTC. The V gene is TRBV4-1, the J gene TRBJ2-1; tentative D call: TRBD2 (5 bases). Germline V gives CDR1 MGHRA, CDR2 YSYEKL. V was trimmed by 3 bases and J by 7 bases, leaving 16 bases between them. This CDR3 is built from 15 residues.

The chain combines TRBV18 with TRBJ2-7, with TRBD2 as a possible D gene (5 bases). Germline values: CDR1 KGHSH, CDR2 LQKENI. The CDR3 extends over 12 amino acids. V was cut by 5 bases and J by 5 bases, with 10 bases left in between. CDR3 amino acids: CASSDYGNEQYF. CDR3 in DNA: TGTGCCAGCTCAGACTACGGCAACGAGCAGTACTTC. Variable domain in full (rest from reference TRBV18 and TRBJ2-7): NAGVMQNPRHLVRRRGQEARLRCSPMKGHSHVYWYRQLPEEGLKFMVYLQKENIIDESGMPKERFSAEFPKEGPSILRIQQVVRGDSAAYFCASSDYGNEQYFGPGTRLTVT.